This TCR beta chain was found in a study of cytomegalovirus exposure and HLA in healthy donors. There were likely unrecorded immune exposures, though donors were nominally healthy when sampled. Comment on this clone: What it binds is not known.

The germline V gene encodes CDR1 SGHDN and CDR2 FVKESK. The CDR3 length is 13 residues. V was cut by 8 bases and J by 3 bases, with 14 bases left in between. Whole-study findings and limits: There was a cluster of highly shared sequence variants that was likely a sequencing artifact. Analysis was carried out at a later point, and it linked a missense DCLRE1C variant to TCR beta V- and J-gene trimming. A later analysis reported that several of the most significant clusters appeared to be linked to common viral pathogens, among them Epstein-Barr virus.

PCR used 60 Vbeta primers and 13 Jbeta primers. TCRdb's table, derived via immunoSEQ multiplex PCR, lists solely in-frame clones and lacks some. The data hold some 180,000 clones, with roughly 84% observed a single time. The clonotype comes from a man aged 25-45 years in good health and CMV-seropositive. Sequences were obtained from PBMCs. V is TRBV14 and J is TRBJ2-7; no reliable D call. The CDR3 sequence is CASRVRRFYEQYV. The CDR3 nucleotides read TGTGCCAGCCGAGTCAGGCGCTTCTACGAGCAGTACGTC.